This TCR beta chain came from a study of blood T cell repertoires in COVID-19. Sequencing used immunoSEQ multiplex PCR; TCRdb keeps in-frame clones, though not all of them. The data hold about 220,000 clones, with 80% to 85% observed a single time. This TCR came from a human donor in a cohort sampled during active COVID-19. Sequenced sample: peripheral blood.

The chain's CDR3 is CASSLGVRTGGSNQPQHF. The CDR3 DNA reads as TGTGCCAGCAGCTTAGGAGTTCGGACAGGGGGTAGCAATCAGCCCCAGCATTTT. J is TRBJ1-5 and V is TRBV7-9; TRBD1 aligns across 10 bases. The ends lost 1 base at V and 0 bases at J; junction bases unmatched: 6. The CDR3 loop spans 18 amino acids. Germline CDR1 reads SEHNR; CDR2 reads FQNEAQ (reference sequence).